This entry lists 3 T cell receptor beta chains sequenced from one sample in a study of blood T cells in healthy people across ages. Using a J-beta primer mix together with a sample-barcoded 5' primer, a second PCR was run for about 6 to 12 cycles. Via MiXCR, TCRdb re-called the 5' RACE reads, giving one row per CDR3 protein. Of fewer than 1 million distinct CDR3 sequences listed, around two fifths are singletons. The sequencing sample was made of blood. The source is a man aged 55 to 70 in good health.

The chain is built from TRBV15 and TRBJ2-5; D gene ambiguous. Germline values: CDR1 LNHNV, CDR2 YYDKDF (reference sequence). The V gene lost 4 bases and the J gene lost 5 bases, with 11 bases spanning the gap. This CDR3 is built from 13 residues. The CDR3 reads CATSTTFGETQYF. CDR3 sequence (DNA): TGTGCCACCAGCACCACATTCGGGGAGACCCAGTACTTC. The full variable domain, its missing parts supplied by reference TRBV15 and TRBJ2-5, is DAMVIQNPRYQVTQFGKPVTLSCSQTLNHNVMYWYQQKSSQAPKLLFHYYDKDFNNEADTPDNFQSRRPNTSFCFLDIRSPGLGDTAMYLCATSTTFGETQYFGPGTRLLVL.

This rearrangement joins TRBV29-1 to TRBJ1-1; D possibly corresponds to TRBD1 (6 bases). The V and J ends lost 7 bases and 6 bases respectively, with 15 bases between them. CDR1 is SQVTM and CDR2 is ANQGSEA in the germline V gene. CDR3 length equals 12 residues. The CDR3 nucleotides read TGCAGCGCCGCAGGGGCGGACGCTGAAGCTTTCTTT. Translation gives CSAAGADAEAFF.

The rearrangement links TRBV29-1 to TRBJ2-4, with D possibly matching TRBD1 (6 bases). This CDR3 spans 13 amino acids. Trimming left V 8 bases short and J 9 bases short, with 20 bases between. The V gene's germline CDR1 is SQVTM and CDR2 ANQGSEA. The CDR3 loop is CSFSPGDGAIQYF. For the CDR3, the DNA is TGCAGCTTTTCCCCAGGGGATGGGGCCATTCAGTACTTC.